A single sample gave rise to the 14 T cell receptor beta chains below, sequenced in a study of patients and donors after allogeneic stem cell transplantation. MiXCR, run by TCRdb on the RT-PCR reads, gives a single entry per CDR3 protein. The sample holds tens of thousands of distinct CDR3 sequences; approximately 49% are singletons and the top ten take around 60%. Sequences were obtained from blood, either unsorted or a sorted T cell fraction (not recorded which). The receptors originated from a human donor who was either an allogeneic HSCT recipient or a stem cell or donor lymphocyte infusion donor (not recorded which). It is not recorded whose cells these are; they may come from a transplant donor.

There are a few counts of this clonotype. CDR3 DNA: TGCAGTGCTAGAGATTCCCGCAGGGGAGGATCACCTAATGAAAAACTGTTTTTT. Its translation is CSARDSRRGGSPNEKLFF. The rearrangement uses TRBV20-1 and TRBJ1-4; D is possibly TRBD1 (6 bases). This CDR3 is 18 amino acids long. Germline V gives CDR1 DFQATT, CDR2 SNEGSKA (reference sequence). V shed 0 bases and J shed 3 bases, with 20 bases lying between them.

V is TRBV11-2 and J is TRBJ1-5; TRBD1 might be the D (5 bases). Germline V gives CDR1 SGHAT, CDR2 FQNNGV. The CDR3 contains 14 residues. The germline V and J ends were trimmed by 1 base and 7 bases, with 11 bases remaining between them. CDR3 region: CASSLGGRGQPQHF. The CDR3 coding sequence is TGTGCCAGCAGCTTAGGGGGACGAGGGCAGCCCCAGCATTTT.

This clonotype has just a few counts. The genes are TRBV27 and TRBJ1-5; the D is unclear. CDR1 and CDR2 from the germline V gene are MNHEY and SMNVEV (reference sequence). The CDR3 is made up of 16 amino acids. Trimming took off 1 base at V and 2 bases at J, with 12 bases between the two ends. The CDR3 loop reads CASSLYGRTGNQPQHF. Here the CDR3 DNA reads TGTGCCAGCAGTTTATACGGGAGGACGGGCAATCAGCCCCAGCATTTT.

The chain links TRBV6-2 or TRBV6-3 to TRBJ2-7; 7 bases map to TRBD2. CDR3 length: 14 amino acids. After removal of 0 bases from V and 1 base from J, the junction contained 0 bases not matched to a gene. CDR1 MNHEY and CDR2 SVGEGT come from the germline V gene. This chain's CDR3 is CASSYSGLSYEQYF. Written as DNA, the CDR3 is TGTGCCAGCAGTTACTCGGGACTATCCTACGAGCAGTACTTC.

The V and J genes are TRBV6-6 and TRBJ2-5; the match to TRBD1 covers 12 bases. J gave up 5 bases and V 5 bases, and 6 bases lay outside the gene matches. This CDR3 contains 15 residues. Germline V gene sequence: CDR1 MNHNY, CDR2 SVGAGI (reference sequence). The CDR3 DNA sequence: TGTGCCAGCAGTCGGGGACAGGGGGCGTTGGAGACCCAGTACTTC. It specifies CASSRGQGALETQYF.

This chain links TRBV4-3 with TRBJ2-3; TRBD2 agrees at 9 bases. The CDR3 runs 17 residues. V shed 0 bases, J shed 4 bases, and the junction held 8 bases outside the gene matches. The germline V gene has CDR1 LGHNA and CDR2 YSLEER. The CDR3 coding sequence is TGCGCCAGCAGCCAAGAAATAGCGGGAGTACGCGCAGATACGCAGTATTTT. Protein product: CASSQEIAGVRADTQYF.

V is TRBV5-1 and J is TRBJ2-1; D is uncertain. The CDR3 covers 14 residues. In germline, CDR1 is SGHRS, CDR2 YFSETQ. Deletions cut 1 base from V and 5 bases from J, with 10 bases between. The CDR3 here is CASSLRSRDNEQFF. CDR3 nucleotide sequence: TGCGCCAGCAGCTTGAGGTCCAGAGACAATGAGCAGTTCTTC.

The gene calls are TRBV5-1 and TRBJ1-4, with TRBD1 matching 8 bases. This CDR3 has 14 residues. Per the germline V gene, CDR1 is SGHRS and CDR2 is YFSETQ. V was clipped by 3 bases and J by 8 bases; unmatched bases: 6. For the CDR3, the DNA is TGCGCCAGCAGCTCGACAGGGGCAAGAGAAAAACTGTTTTTT. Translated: CASSSTGAREKLFF.

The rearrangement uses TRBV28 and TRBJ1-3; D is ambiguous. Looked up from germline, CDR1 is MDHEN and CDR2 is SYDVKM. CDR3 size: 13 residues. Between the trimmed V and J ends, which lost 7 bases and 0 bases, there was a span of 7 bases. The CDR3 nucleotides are TGTGCCAGCATCGAAGCCTCTGGAAACACCATATATTTT. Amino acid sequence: CASIEASGNTIYF.

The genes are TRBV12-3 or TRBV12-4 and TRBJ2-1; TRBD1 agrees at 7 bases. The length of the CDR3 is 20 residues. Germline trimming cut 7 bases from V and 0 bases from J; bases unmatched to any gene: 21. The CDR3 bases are TGTGCCAGCACCGTTCGGGAAATACACAGAAACAGGGGCTCCTACAATGAGCAGTTCTTC. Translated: CASTVREIHRNRGSYNEQFF.

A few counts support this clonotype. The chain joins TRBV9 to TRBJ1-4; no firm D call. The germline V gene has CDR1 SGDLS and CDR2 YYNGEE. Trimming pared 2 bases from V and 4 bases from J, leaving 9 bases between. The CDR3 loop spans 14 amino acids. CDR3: CASSVGIGNEKLFF. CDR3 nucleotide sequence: TGTGCCAGCAGCGTCGGGATCGGTAATGAAAAACTGTTTTTT.

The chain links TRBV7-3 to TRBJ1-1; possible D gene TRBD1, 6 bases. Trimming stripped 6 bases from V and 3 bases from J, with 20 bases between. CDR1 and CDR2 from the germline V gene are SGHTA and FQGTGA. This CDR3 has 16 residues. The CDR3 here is CASSPRGGLEDTEAFF. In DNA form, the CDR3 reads TGTGCCAGCAGTCCCCGGGGGGGGCTGGAAGACACTGAAGCTTTCTTT.

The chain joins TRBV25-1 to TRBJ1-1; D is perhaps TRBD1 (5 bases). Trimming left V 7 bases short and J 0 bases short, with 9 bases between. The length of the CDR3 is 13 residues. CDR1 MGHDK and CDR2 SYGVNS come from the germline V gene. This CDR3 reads CASIAGLNTEAFF. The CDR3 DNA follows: TGTGCCAGCATTGCGGGGCTGAACACTGAAGCTTTCTTT.

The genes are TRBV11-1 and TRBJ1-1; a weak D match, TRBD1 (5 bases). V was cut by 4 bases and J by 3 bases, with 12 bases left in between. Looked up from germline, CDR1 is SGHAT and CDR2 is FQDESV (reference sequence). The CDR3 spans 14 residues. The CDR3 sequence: CASSSPDRDTEAFF. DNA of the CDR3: TGTGCCAGCAGCTCTCCAGACAGAGACACTGAAGCTTTCTTT.